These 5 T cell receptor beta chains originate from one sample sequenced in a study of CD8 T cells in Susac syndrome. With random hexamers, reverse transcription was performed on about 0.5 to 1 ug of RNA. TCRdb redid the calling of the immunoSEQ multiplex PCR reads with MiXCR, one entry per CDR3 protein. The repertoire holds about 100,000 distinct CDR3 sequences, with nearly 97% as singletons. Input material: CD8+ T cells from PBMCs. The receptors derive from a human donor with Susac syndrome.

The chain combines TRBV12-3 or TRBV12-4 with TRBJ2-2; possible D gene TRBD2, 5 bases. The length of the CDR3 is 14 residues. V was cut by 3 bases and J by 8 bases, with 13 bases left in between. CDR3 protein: CASSFGGSGGELFF. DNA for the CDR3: TGTGCCAGCAGTTTTGGTGGTTCGGGAGGGGAGCTGTTTTTT.

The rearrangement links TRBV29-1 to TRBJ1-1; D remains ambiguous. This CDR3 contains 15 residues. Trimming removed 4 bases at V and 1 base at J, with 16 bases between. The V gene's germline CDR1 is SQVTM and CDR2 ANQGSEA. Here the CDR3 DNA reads TGCAGCGTTGCCCGACGGCAGGACCGGAACACTGAAGCTTTCTTT. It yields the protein CSVARRQDRNTEAFF.

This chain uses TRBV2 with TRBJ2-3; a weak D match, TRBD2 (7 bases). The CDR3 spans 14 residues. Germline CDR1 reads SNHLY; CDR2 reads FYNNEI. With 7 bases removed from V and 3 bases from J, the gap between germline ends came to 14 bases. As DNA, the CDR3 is TGTGCCAGCAACCAGGGGAGGGAAACAGATACGCAGTATTTT. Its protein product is CASNQGRETDTQYF.

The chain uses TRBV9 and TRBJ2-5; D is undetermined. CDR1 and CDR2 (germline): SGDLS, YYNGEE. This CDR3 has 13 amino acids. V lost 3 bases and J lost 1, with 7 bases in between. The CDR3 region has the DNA TGTGCCAGCAGCGGTGCCCTCCAAGAGACCCAGTACTTC. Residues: CASSGALQETQYF.

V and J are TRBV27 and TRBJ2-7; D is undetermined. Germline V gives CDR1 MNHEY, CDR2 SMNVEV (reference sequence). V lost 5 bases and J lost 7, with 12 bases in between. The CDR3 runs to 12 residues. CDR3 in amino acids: CASSPGLLEQYF. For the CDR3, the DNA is TGTGCCAGCAGTCCGGGCCTCTTGGAGCAGTACTTC.